The rows below give T cell receptor beta chains drawn from one sample of a study of molecular identifiers for immune sequencing clone quantification. Each CDR3 protein gets one entry after TCRdb re-called the PCR reads with MiXCR. The sample contains some 650,000 distinct CDR3 sequences, about 20% of which appear only once. Sequencing was performed on naive CD8+ T cells from blood, with Jurkat cell RNA spiked in. The origin of the receptors is a human donor in good health. Some libraries in this study had Jurkat cell RNA spiked in. Both conserved end residues are part of each CDR3. A D gene is named only where the DNA matches it firmly. A row's size may be missing; if present it is once, few, many or a size class.

many	NA	TRBJ1-5	TRBV11-3	TGTGCCAGCAGCTGCACAACAGGTACCAATCAGCCCCAGCATTTT	CASSCTTGTNQPQHF
NA	NA	TRBJ2-7	TRBV19	TGTGCCAGTAGTGCGGGTCCCTCCTACGAGCAGTACTTC	CASSAGPSYEQYF
few	TRBD2	TRBJ2-1	TRBV27	TGTGCCAGCACTAGGGAGGGCCTCTACAATGAGCAGTTCTTC	CASTREGLYNEQFF
NA	TRBD2	TRBJ2-7	TRBV11-2	TGTGCCAGCAGCTGGGGGGGGGGCTACGAGCAGTACTTC	CASSWGGGYEQYF
many	NA	TRBJ2-5	TRBV13	TGTGCCAGCAGCTTCTTTTCAGAGTTCCAAGAGACCCAGTACTTC	CASSFFSEFQETQYF
NA	TRBD2	TRBJ2-7	TRBV2	TGTGCCAGCAGTCGCGAGAGCGGGAGCCCCTACGAGCAGTACTTC	CASSRESGSPYEQYF
many	NA	TRBJ2-3	TRBV9	TGTGCCAGCAGCTTCGGACTGAGATCTAGCACAGATACGCAGTATTTT	CASSFGLRSSTDTQYF
few	TRBD2	TRBJ2-5	TRBV7-9	TGTGCCAGCAGCTTAAGGAGCGGGGGGGCGGAAGAGACCCAGTACTTC	CASSLRSGGAEETQYF
many	NA	TRBJ2-7	TRBV20-1	TGCAGTGCCGCGACGGGGCTTCTTCCCGAGCAGTACTTC	CSAATGLLPEQYF
few	TRBD1	TRBJ2-7	TRBV27	TGTGCCAGCAGTTCCGGGGACAGGCTATCCTACGAGCAGTACTTC	CASSSGDRLSYEQYF
few	NA	TRBJ2-1	TRBV9	TGTGCCAGCAGCGTCAACTACAATGAGCAGTTCTTC	CASSVNYNEQFF
many	TRBD2	TRBJ2-7	TRBV6-5	TGTGCCAGCAGTTACCAGGGAAGGTACGGGACAGATCTAGCGGGAGGGCCCTACGAGCAGTACTTC	CASSYQGRYGTDLAGGPYEQYF
many	TRBD2	TRBJ2-1	TRBV13	TGTGCCAGCAGCGGTCGGACTAGCGGGGATACCCTCTACAATGAGCAGTTCTTC	CASSGRTSGDTLYNEQFF
NA	NA	TRBJ1-5	TRBV4-2	TGTGCCAGCAGCCAAGAATTGTCGGCAGGCAATCAGCCCCAGCATTTT	CASSQELSAGNQPQHF